This T cell receptor beta chain was captured by sequencing in a study of blood T cell repertoires in COVID-19. The method was immunoSEQ multiplex PCR; TCRdb's version includes in-frame clones alone and lacks a portion of them. The profile shows roughly 260,000 clones, roughly 86% of them singletons. The CDR3 is 15 amino acids. Trimming took 7 bases from V and 0 from J, leaving 13 bases between them. CDR1 is MNHEY, CDR2 SMNVEV, per germline (reference sequence). The gene calls are TRBV27 and TRBJ2-1; a weak D match, TRBD2 (6 bases). The source is a woman aged 18-29 years who had recovered from COVID-19. Input material: PBMCs or T cells enriched from blood (not recorded which). The chain's CDR3 is CASTETGSSYNEQFF. CDR3 coding DNA: TGTGCCAGCACCGAGACCGGGAGCTCCTACAATGAGCAGTTCTTC.